This TCR beta chain appears in the sequencing data of a study of T cells in localized non-small cell lung cancer. The CDR3 loop spans 16 amino acids. The germline V gene has CDR1 MNHNY and CDR2 SVGAGI (reference sequence). Trimming stripped 0 bases from V and 1 base from J, with 10 bases between. Assay: immunoSEQ multiplex PCR; the TCRdb copy retains only in-frame clones and omits some. Here the sample spans 19,000 or so clones, approximately 86% being singletons. The sequence came from a male donor at least 60 years old with stage II lung adenocarcinoma. Sequencing used peripheral blood mononuclear cells, obtained before any cancer treatment. The rearrangement joins TRBV6-6 to TRBJ1-3; possible D gene TRBD1, 6 bases. The CDR3 nucleotides are TGTGCCAGCAGTTACTCGCGGGGGCTGTCTGGAAACACCATATATTTT. Its protein is CASSYSRGLSGNTIYF.